This record covers a single TCR beta chain. Its antigen is still unknown. The entry originates in a study of lymphopenia after photon versus proton radiotherapy. Overall study findings and caveats: Only patients who died were analyzed for survival; proton advantage is unproven. Oligoclonal CD8+ Temra expansion after nadir drove photon patients' diversity drop.

CDR3 length equals 14 residues. CDR1 SGHTA and CDR2 FQGNSA come from the germline V gene. Trimming removed 7 bases at V and 5 bases at J, with 17 bases between. The table came from immunoSEQ multiplex PCR; TCRdb's copy has only in-frame clones and leaves some out. The sample comprises nearly 7,500 clones, 90% to 95% of which are singletons, and 1.5% to 2% rests with the top ten. This chain joins TRBV7-2 and TRBJ1-2, with D possibly matching TRBD1 (5 bases). The receptor's source is a woman aged 50 to 60 with cholangiocarcinoma. Sequencing was performed on peripheral blood, taken from a patient treated with photon-based radiotherapy. CDR3 DNA: TGTGCCAGCACCGACGCCCCGACAGCTTATGGCTACACCTTC. Its protein product is CASTDAPTAYGYTF.